Below, 15 T cell receptor beta chains from the same sample are listed, as sequenced in a study of blood T cell repertoires in COVID-19. TCRdb keeps only in-frame clones here, not all; method: immunoSEQ multiplex PCR. The sample has around 100,000 clones, approximately 80% seen once. Input material: peripheral blood. All receptors derive from a man aged 55-75 years with acute or convalescent COVID-19.

The chain has TRBV5-4 and TRBJ2-7, with 9 positions matching TRBD1. CDR1 and CDR2 (germline): SGHNT, YYREEE (reference sequence). The CDR3 has 13 amino acids. J lost 5 bases, V lost 3 bases, and 3 bases had no gene match. Here the CDR3 reads CASSSDRGDEQYF. The CDR3 coding sequence is TGTGCCAGCAGCTCGGACAGGGGAGACGAGCAGTACTTC.

V and J are TRBV2 and TRBJ2-2; no firm D call. CDR1 and CDR2 from the germline V gene are SNHLY and FYNNEI. The CDR3 runs 14 residues. Trimming pared 7 bases from V and 0 bases from J, leaving 9 bases between. For the CDR3, the DNA is TGTGCCAGCAATGCCCTAGCGAACACCGGGGAGCTGTTTTTT. Encoded protein: CASNALANTGELFF.

V and J are TRBV5-6 and TRBJ1-4; 7 bases are shared with TRBD1. V dropped 4 bases and J dropped 8; count of bases not matched to a gene: 11. Germline V lookup: CDR1 SGHDT, CDR2 YYEEEE. CDR3 length equals 15 residues. Here the CDR3 reads CASSVEQGLREKLFF. The CDR3 nucleotides are TGTGCCAGCAGCGTTGAACAGGGGTTAAGGGAAAAACTGTTTTTT.

Here the CDR3 DNA reads TGTGCCAGCAGCAAAGTGGTAGGTCGAGGGGGAGAAACTGAAGCTTTCTTT. Its translation is CASSKVVGRGGETEAFF. The chain uses TRBV21-1 and TRBJ1-1; TRBD1, the D gene given by the table, was not confirmed from the DNA. TRBV21-1 is deemed a pseudogene. The CDR3 covers 17 residues.

V gene TRBV15 combines with J gene TRBJ1-5; D remains ambiguous. The germline gives CDR1 LNHNV, CDR2 YYDKDF (reference sequence). Trimming removed 0 bases at V and 3 bases at J, with 12 bases between. This CDR3 contains 16 residues. CDR3 loop: CATSRDYNPNNQPQHF. In DNA form, the CDR3 reads TGTGCCACCAGCAGAGACTATAATCCGAACAATCAGCCCCAGCATTTT.

The rearrangement uses TRBV3-1 (or the pseudogene TRBV3-2) and TRBJ2-2, with D possibly being TRBD2 (5 bases). CDR1 and CDR2 (germline): LGHDT, YNNKEL (reference sequence). V dropped 4 bases and J dropped 5 bases, with 11 bases sitting between them. CDR3 length: 14 residues. In nucleotides, the CDR3 is TGTGCCAGCAGCCTCGGGGTAGTGACCGGGGAGCTGTTTTTT. Protein sequence: CASSLGVVTGELFF.

This chain connects TRBV5-8 to TRBJ1-2, with 10 bases aligning to TRBD1. V gave up 0 bases and J gave up 8 bases; unmatched junction bases: 4. The CDR3 contains 14 residues. CDR1 and CDR2 (germline): SGHTS, YDEGEE. The CDR3 reads CASSLGQGASGYTF. In DNA form, the CDR3 reads TGTGCCAGCAGCTTGGGACAGGGGGCGTCCGGCTACACCTTC.

V is TRBV9 and J is TRBJ2-5; no clear D. Trimming pared 3 bases from V and 4 bases from J, leaving 16 bases between. Looked up from germline, CDR1 is SGDLS and CDR2 is YYNGEE. This CDR3 spans 15 amino acids. The chain's CDR3 is CASSATTSTPETQYF. CDR3 in DNA: TGTGCCAGCAGCGCAACGACATCAACCCCAGAGACCCAGTACTTC. The whole variable domain, remainder taken from reference TRBV9 and TRBJ2-5, is DSGVTQTPKHLITATGQRVTLRCSPRSGDLSVYWYQQSLDQGLQFLIQYYNGEERAKGNILERFSAQQFPDLHSELNLSSLELGDSALYFCASSATTSTPETQYFGPGTRLLVL.

This clone ranks as medium-sized (0.01 to 0.1%). The chain employs TRBV7-9 and TRBJ1-4, with 10 positions matching TRBD1. The CDR3 is made up of 16 amino acids. The junction had 9 bases not matched to a gene; V was cut back by 4 bases and J by 7 bases. Germline V gene data show CDR1 as SEHNR and CDR2 as FQNEAQ (reference sequence). The CDR3 DNA is TGTGCCAGCAGCTCCTTCGGGACAGGGGTTATTGAAAAACTGTTTTTT. Encoded protein: CASSSFGTGVIEKLFF.

The rearrangement uses TRBV5-4 and TRBJ1-2; 12 bases are shared with TRBD1. Trimming at V came to 0 bases and at J to 5 bases, leaving 11 bases not matched to a gene. The CDR3 consists of 18 residues. Germline V gene data show CDR1 as SGHNT and CDR2 as YYREEE (reference sequence). The CDR3 DNA follows: TGTGCCAGCAGCTTGGGACTGGGACAGGGGGCACAGAAGTATGGCTACACCTTC. Translation: CASSLGLGQGAQKYGYTF.

The chain recombines TRBV3-1 (or the pseudogene TRBV3-2) with TRBJ2-5; TRBD2 agrees at 7 bases. From germline, CDR1 is LGHDT and CDR2 YNNKEL (reference sequence). This CDR3 is built from 15 residues. J was trimmed by 2 bases and V by 5 bases; bases with no gene match: 8. CDR3 residues: CASSTQAGPQETQYF. CDR3 sequence (DNA): TGTGCCAGCAGCACTCAAGCGGGGCCGCAAGAGACCCAGTACTTC.

The chain carries TRBV5-4 and TRBJ2-1; no clear D. This CDR3 is built from 15 residues. V lost 3 bases and J lost 10, with 20 bases in between. From germline, CDR1 is SGHNT and CDR2 YYREEE (reference sequence). The CDR3 loop is CASSSLLHGAEEQFF. Here the CDR3 DNA reads TGTGCCAGCAGCTCCCTTTTACACGGAGCTGAGGAGCAGTTCTTC.

The chain combines TRBV19 with TRBJ1-1; a weak D match, TRBD1 (6 bases). Germline values: CDR1 LNHDA, CDR2 SQIVND (reference sequence). The CDR3 totals 16 residues. V lost 0 bases to trimming and J lost 4 bases, with 15 bases between them. CDR3 amino acids: CASSIDLGGRRTEAFF. DNA of the CDR3: TGTGCCAGTAGTATAGATCTAGGGGGACGGCGCACTGAAGCTTTCTTT.

This clone was counted a single time. The gene calls are TRBV25-1 and TRBJ1-2; D is possibly TRBD1 (6 bases). Trimming removed 6 bases from V and 1 base from J, with 12 bases in between. Germline lookup yields CDR1 MGHDK and CDR2 SYGVNS. The CDR3 extends over 14 amino acids. The CDR3 loop reads CASSDFRGNYGYTF. Written as DNA, the CDR3 is TGTGCCAGCAGCGACTTCAGGGGTAACTATGGCTACACCTTC.

V gene TRBV5-4 combines with J gene TRBJ2-1; 9 positions agree with TRBD1. The germline gives CDR1 SGHNT, CDR2 YYREEE (reference sequence). The length of the CDR3 is 14 residues. J was trimmed by 8 bases and V by 3 bases; bases with no gene match: 6. The CDR3 sequence is CASSWGQGRDEQFF. For the CDR3, the DNA is TGTGCCAGCAGCTGGGGACAGGGTCGGGATGAGCAGTTCTTC.